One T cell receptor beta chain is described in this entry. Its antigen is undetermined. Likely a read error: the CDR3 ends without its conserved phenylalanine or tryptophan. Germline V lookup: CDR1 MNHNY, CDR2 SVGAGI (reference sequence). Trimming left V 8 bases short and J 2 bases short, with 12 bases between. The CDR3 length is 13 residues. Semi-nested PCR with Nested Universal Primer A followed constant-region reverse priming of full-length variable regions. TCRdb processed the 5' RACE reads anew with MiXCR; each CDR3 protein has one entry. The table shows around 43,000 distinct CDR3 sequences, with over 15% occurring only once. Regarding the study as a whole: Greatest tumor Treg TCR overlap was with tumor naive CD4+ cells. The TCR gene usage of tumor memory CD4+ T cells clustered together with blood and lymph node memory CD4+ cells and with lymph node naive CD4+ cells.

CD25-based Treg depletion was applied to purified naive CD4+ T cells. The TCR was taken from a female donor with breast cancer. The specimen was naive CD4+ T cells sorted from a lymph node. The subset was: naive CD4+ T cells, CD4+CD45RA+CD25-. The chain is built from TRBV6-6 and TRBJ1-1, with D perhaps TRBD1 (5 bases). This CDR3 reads CASSQAGNTEAFS. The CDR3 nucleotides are TGTGCCAGCTCACAGGCGGGAAACACTGAAGCTTTCTCT.